The entry that follows covers one TCR beta chain sequence. With random hexamers, roughly 0.45 to 1 ug RNA was reverse transcribed. TCRdb re-analysed the immunoSEQ multiplex PCR reads in MiXCR, keeping a single row per CDR3 protein. The data show about 400,000 distinct CDR3 sequences, approximately 85% seen once. The data were taken from a study of CD8 T cells in Susac syndrome. Looked up from germline, CDR1 is SGHAT and CDR2 is FQNNGV. The CDR3 is 14 residues long. Trimming pared 1 base from V and 1 base from J, leaving 8 bases between. The sequenced material came from CD8+ T cells from PBMCs. This receptor was identified in a human donor with multiple sclerosis. This rearrangement joins TRBV11-2 to TRBJ2-7, with D unclear. CDR3 nucleotide sequence: TGTGCCAGCAGCTTAGTCCCAACATCCTACGAGCAGTACTTC. Its translation is CASSLVPTSYEQYF.